This TCR beta chain was found in a study of T cell responses to AZD1222 COVID-19 vaccine. Only in-frame clones appear in the TCRdb table, and some are missing; sequencing was by immunoSEQ multiplex PCR. Of around 120,000 clones in the sample, around 93% were seen once. Germline CDR1 is SGHTA and CDR2 is FQGNSA. V shed 3 bases and J 5 bases; nucleotides not matched to a gene: 8. The CDR3 runs to 16 residues. The chain joins TRBV7-2 to TRBJ2-5; 11 bases agree with TRBD2. The sequence derives from an adult who received the AZD1222 COVID-19 vaccine. This specimen was peripheral blood, taken 28 days after the second AZD1222 dose. The chain's CDR3 is CASSFVSGGAGETQYF. CDR3 sequence (DNA): TGTGCCAGCAGCTTCGTTAGCGGGGGGGCCGGGGAGACCCAGTACTTC. Based on the CDR3 plus reference TRBV7-2 and TRBJ2-5, the full variable domain is GAGVSQSPSNKVTEKGKDVELRCDPISGHTALYWYRQSLGQGLEFLIYFQGNSAPDKSGLPSDRFSAERTGGSVSTLTIQRTQQEDSAVYLCASSFVSGGAGETQYFGPGTRLLVL.